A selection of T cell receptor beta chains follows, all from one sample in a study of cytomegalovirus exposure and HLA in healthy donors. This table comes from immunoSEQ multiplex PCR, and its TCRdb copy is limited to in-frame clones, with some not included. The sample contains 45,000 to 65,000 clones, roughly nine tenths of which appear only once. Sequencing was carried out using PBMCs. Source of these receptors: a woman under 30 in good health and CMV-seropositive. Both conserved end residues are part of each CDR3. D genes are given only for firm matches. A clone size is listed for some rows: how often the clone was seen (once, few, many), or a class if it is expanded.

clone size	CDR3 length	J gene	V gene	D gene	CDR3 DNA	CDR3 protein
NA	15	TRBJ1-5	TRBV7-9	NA	TGTGCCAGCAGCTTAGAGGGAGGGATGAATCAGCCCCAGCATTTT	CASSLEGGMNQPQHF
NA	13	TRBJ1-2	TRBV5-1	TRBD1	TGCGCCAGCAGTCAGGACAGGGGTCGTGGCTACACCTTC	CASSQDRGRGYTF
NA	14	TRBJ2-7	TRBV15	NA	TGTGCCACCAGCAGAGAAAGACAGTCCTACGAGCAGTACTTC	CATSRERQSYEQYF
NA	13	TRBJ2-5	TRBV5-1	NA	TGCGCCAGCAGCCTCCGACAGCAAGAGACCCAGTACTTC	CASSLRQQETQYF
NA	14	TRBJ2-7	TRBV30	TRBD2	TGTGCCTGGAGTATTGGCAACGGGGGGTACGAGCAGTACTTC	CAWSIGNGGYEQYF
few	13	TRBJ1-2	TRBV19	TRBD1	TGTGCCAGTAGCCAGGACAGGGTTGGAGGCTACACCTTC	CASSQDRVGGYTF
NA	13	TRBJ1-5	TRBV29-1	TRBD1	TGCAGCGTCGCCCGGACAGGGGATCAGCCCCAGCATTTT	CSVARTGDQPQHF
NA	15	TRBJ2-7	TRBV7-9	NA	TGTGCCAGCAGCCCCCCGGGAGACAGAATCCACGAGCAGTACTTC	CASSPPGDRIHEQYF
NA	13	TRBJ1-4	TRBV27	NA	TGTGCCAGCAAACCCTGGGAGAATGAAAAACTGTTTTTT	CASKPWENEKLFF
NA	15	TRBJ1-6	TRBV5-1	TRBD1	TGCGCCAGCAGCTTGGTAGGGACAGGGGAGTCACCCCTCCACTTT	CASSLVGTGESPLHF
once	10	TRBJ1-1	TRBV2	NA	TGTGCCACCAGAGCGGTTGAAGCTTTCTTT	CATRAVEAFF
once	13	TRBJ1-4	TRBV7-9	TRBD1	TGTGCCAGCAGCTGGGGACAGGGCGAGGAACTGTTTTTT	CASSWGQGEELFF
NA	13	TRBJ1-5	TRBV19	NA	TGTGCCAGTAGTCAGGGAAGAGGTCAGCCCCAGCATTTT	CASSQGRGQPQHF
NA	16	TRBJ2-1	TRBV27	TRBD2	TGTGCCAGCAGTTTCCTTCTAGCGGGGGGGCCTCATGAGCAGTTCTTC	CASSFLLAGGPHEQFF
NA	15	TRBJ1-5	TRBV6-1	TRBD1	TGTGCCAGCACCACAGGGGGCGAGGGCAATCAGCCCCAGCATTTT	CASTTGGEGNQPQHF
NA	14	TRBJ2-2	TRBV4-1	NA	TGCGCCAGCAGCCAAAGGCAGGGCACCGGGGAGCTGTTTTTT	CASSQRQGTGELFF
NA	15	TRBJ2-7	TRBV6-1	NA	TGTGCCAGCAGTCTCCACTCGTCGGGGGGCAACGAGCAGTACTTC	CASSLHSSGGNEQYF
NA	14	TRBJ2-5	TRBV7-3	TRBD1	TGTGCCAGCAGCGCTACGGGACAGCGACAGACCCAGTACTTC	CASSATGQRQTQYF
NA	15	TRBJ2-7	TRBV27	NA	TGTGCCAGCAGTTTATCAACCGCTAGCTCCTACGAGCAGTACTTC	CASSLSTASSYEQYF
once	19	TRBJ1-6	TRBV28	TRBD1	TGTGCCAGCAGTTTAACAGGGACAGGGATCACCTCCTATAATTCACCCCTCCACTTT	CASSLTGTGITSYNSPLHF
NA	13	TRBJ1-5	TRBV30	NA	TGTGCCTGGGGGGGGAATAGCAATCAGCCCCAGCATTTT	CAWGGNSNQPQHF
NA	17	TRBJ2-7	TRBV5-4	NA	TGTGCCAGCAGCAACCCTGAGGGGCGGGGCCCCTCCTACGAGCAGTACTTC	CASSNPEGRGPSYEQYF
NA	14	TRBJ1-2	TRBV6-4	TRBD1	TGTGCCAGCAGTCCCGACAGGGCAAACTATGGCTACACCTTC	CASSPDRANYGYTF
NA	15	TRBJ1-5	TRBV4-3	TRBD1	TGCGCCAGCAGCCAAGAAGGACAGGGTTCTCAGCCCCAGCATTTT	CASSQEGQGSQPQHF
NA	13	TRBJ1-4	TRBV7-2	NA	TGTGCCAGCAGCCAAGAGACAGCTGGGGAACTGTTTTTT	CASSQETAGELFF
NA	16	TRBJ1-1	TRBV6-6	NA	TGTGCCAGCATCTCGTGGGGAAGCTGGTCGGGGACTGAAGCTTTCTTT	CASISWGSWSGTEAFF
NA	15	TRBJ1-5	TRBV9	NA	TGTGCCAGCAGCGTAGCCGGAGATAGCAATCAGCCCCAGCATTTT	CASSVAGDSNQPQHF
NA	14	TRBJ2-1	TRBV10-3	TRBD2	TGTGCCATCACTAGCGGGGGGTCATACAATGAGCAGTTCTTC	CAITSGGSYNEQFF
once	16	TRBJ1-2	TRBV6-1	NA	TGTGCCAGCAGTGAAGTGGCGCGGATTTCTAACTATGGCTACACCTTC	CASSEVARISNYGYTF
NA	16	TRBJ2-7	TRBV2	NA	TGTGCCAGCAGTGAGGGGTTAAAGACAGGTACCTGGGAGCAGTACTTC	CASSEGLKTGTWEQYF
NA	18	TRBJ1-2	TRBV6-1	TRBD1	TGTGCCAGCAGTGAAGCGCTGAAGACAGGGAGATCCAGCTATGGCTACACCTTC	CASSEALKTGRSSYGYTF
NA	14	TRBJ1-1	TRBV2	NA	TGTGCCAGAAGAAGAAGGGGCCCGAACACTGAAGCTTTCTTT	CARRRRGPNTEAFF
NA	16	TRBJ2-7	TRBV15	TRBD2	TGTGCCACCAGCAGAGAACCGGGACTAGCGGGGGTTGAGCAGTACTTC	CATSREPGLAGVEQYF